This T cell receptor beta chain was profiled in a study of T cell changes during pregnancy in multiple sclerosis. As regards this clone: A junction end diverges from the germline sequence, so it may reflect a read error.

Generated by immunoSEQ multiplex PCR, the TCRdb table keeps only in-frame clones and is missing some. This table holds 25,000 to 35,000 clones, almost 90% found once. This clonotype originated in a female donor in good health, enrolled as a control in a pregnancy study. This material consisted of CD4+ T cells from peripheral blood mononuclear cells, taken in the first trimester of pregnancy.

In nucleotides, the CDR3 is TGCAGCGTTGAAGATTACGGCAGCGCGGCGTTT. It encodes CSVEDYGSAAF. The rearrangement links TRBV29-1 to TRBJ1-1; no reliable D call. The CDR3 sequence is 11 residues long. Germline V gives CDR1 SQVTM, CDR2 ANQGSEA.